This TCR beta chain is drawn from a study of cytomegalovirus exposure and HLA in healthy donors. Study findings and constraints: There were 150 to 200 TCR beta chains listed as cytomegalovirus-associated.

CDR3 size: 16 residues. The V end lost 5 bases, the J end lost 4 bases, and 15 bases lay between the germline ends. Germline lookup yields CDR1 MNHEY and CDR2 SMNVEV (reference sequence). Comments on this clone: The antigen is not known.

Only in-frame clones appear in the TCRdb table, and some are missing; sequencing was by immunoSEQ multiplex PCR. The top ten hold 2.6% of the sample, which has about 220,000 clones, about 87% seen once. The TCR sequence derives from a man younger than 35 in good health and CMV-seronegative. J is TRBJ2-6 and V is TRBV27, with a tentative D call TRBD2 (6 bases). The sample consisted of PBMCs. This chain's CDR3 is CASSPIAASGANVLTF. CDR3 sequence (DNA): TGTGCCAGCAGTCCCATAGCGGCATCAGGGGCCAACGTCCTGACTTTC.